This TCR beta chain was captured by sequencing in a study of blood T cell repertoires in COVID-19. Study-wide context: T cells, B-cell-depleted T cells, or PBMCs supplied cDNA or gDNA.

The CDR3 extends over 14 amino acids. Germline V lookup: CDR1 KGHDR, CDR2 SFDVKD. Trimming shortened V by 2 bases and J by 3 bases, and 8 bases separated the two germline ends. Per the original data handling: Amplification of reference gene primers was used by the study to estimate nucleated cell counts. Some clones are missing from TCRdb's copy, which holds only in-frame ones; the method was immunoSEQ multiplex PCR. V, J and clone size reflect that table, while D and trimming were determined from the DNA. The sample shows some 54,000 clones, roughly four fifths of them seen only once. Sequences were obtained from peripheral blood. This clonotype was sampled from a woman of 80 years or more with COVID-19, enrolled during active disease. The V call is TRBV24-1, the J call TRBJ2-3, with D hard to call. Here the CDR3 reads CATSDSVVTDTQYF. CDR3 DNA sequence: TGTGCCACCAGTGATTCCGTAGTAACAGATACGCAGTATTTT.